Listed below are T cell receptor beta chains from one sample, sequenced in a study of radiation and T cells in renal cell carcinoma. Repertoires were generated with immunoSEQ multiplex PCR, while TCRdb's copy carries only in-frame clones and drops some. The sample contains tens of thousands of clones, approximately 83% of which appear only once. The source was blood, collected from a patient whose treatment included radiotherapy and nephrectomy. The receptor set was obtained from a woman aged 50 to 65 with renal cell carcinoma. CDR3s include the opening cysteine and the closing phenylalanine or tryptophan. A D gene is named only where the DNA matches it firmly. Rows give clone size only sometimes, using once, few, many, or a class for an expanded clone.

V gene	clone size	D gene	J gene	CDR3 DNA	CDR3 protein
TRBV2	.	.	TRBJ2-7	TGTGCCAGCACCCTTGAGACAGAGGGTTACGAGCAGTACTTC	CASTLETEGYEQYF
TRBV29-1	.	TRBD1	TRBJ2-2	TGCAGCGGTTCGTCCGGGACAGGGTCCGGGGAGCTGTTTTTT	CSGSSGTGSGELFF
TRBV20-1	.	.	TRBJ2-7	TGCAGTGCTCGGGCCTCACAGCAGTACTTC	CSARASQQYF
TRBV7-8	.	.	TRBJ1-2	TGTGCCAGCAGCTTAGATGGTATAGATGGCTACACCTTC	CASSLDGIDGYTF
TRBV19	.	.	TRBJ2-7	TGTGCCAGTAGTATTACAGGGATATGGTACTTC	CASSITGIWYF
TRBV21-1	.	.	TRBJ2-3	TGTGCCAGCAGCAGAGTGGCACTAGCGGGAGGAGATACGCAGTATTTT	CASSRVALAGGDTQYF
TRBV10-1	.	TRBD1	TRBJ2-7	TGCGCCAGCAGCCCGGACAGGGTGGGCGAGCAGTACTTC	CASSPDRVGEQYF
TRBV4-2	.	TRBD2	TRBJ2-1	TGTGCCAGCAGCCAAGTGGCCTCTAGCGGATACAATGAGCAGTTCTTC	CASSQVASSGYNEQFF
TRBV4-1	.	.	TRBJ1-2	TGCGCCAGCAGCCGAGATCGGGGCTACACCTTC	CASSRDRGYTF
TRBV21-1	.	.	TRBJ2-1	TGTGCCAGCACCTGGCTTCGGCAGTTCTTC	CASTWLRQFF
TRBV30	.	TRBD1	TRBJ2-1	TGTGCCTGGAGTGAAAAAACAGGGGGCTCCTACAATGAGCAGTTCTTC	CAWSEKTGGSYNEQFF
TRBV28	.	TRBD1	TRBJ2-1	TGTGCCAGCAGCCGGACAGGACACAATGAGCAGTTCTTC	CASSRTGHNEQFF
TRBV5-1	once	.	TRBJ2-5	TGCGCCAGCAGCGCCTACGGGGCAGGGTCGGAGACCCAGTACTTC	CASSAYGAGSETQYF
TRBV11-3	.	.	TRBJ2-5	TGTGCCAGCAGCTTAGACAGGGATGAGACCCAGTACTTC	CASSLDRDETQYF
TRBV5-1	.	TRBD1	TRBJ2-7	TGCGCCAGCAGCTTGTCAGTCAAGGGGGCGACCTACGAGCAGTACTTC	CASSLSVKGATYEQYF
TRBV14	.	TRBD1	TRBJ1-4	TGTGCCAGCAGCCTCTTGACAGGGAATCATGAAAAACTGTTTTTT	CASSLLTGNHEKLFF
TRBV15	.	.	TRBJ2-7	TGTGCCACCAGCAGAGGAGGGACGGTTTCCTACGAGCAGTACTTC	CATSRGGTVSYEQYF
TRBV9	.	.	TRBJ2-1	TGTGCCAGCAGCGTAGCCGTGACAGAAATCAATGAGCAGTTCTTC	CASSVAVTEINEQFF
TRBV19	.	.	TRBJ1-2	TGTGCCAGTAGTTGGGCAAACTATGGCTACACCTTC	CASSWANYGYTF
TRBV6-1	.	TRBD2	TRBJ2-1	TGTGCCAGCAGTGAAACCGGGACTAGTGACTACAATGAGCAGTTCTTC	CASSETGTSDYNEQFF
TRBV6-5	.	TRBD1	TRBJ1-4	TGTGCCAGCAGTTATACGGGACAGGGGCATGAAAAACTGTTTTTT	CASSYTGQGHEKLFF
TRBV6-5	.	.	TRBJ2-3	TGTGCCAGCAGACCCGCCGGGGGTACGCAGTATTTT	CASRPAGGTQYF
TRBV5-6	.	.	TRBJ2-7	TGTGCCAGCAGCTTCTACAGGGAAGGGGGTTACTACGAGCAGTACTTC	CASSFYREGGYYEQYF
TRBV7-2	once	.	TRBJ2-7	TGTGCCAGCAGCTTAACCTACGAGCAGTACTTC	CASSLTYEQYF
TRBV4-1	.	.	TRBJ1-2	TGCGCCAGCAGCCAAAGTGGGGGAGGGTATGGCTACACCTTC	CASSQSGGGYGYTF
TRBV5-1	.	TRBD2	TRBJ2-2	TGCGCCAGCAGACTAGCGGGAGTCGTCGGGGAGCTGTTTTTT	CASRLAGVVGELFF
TRBV28	.	.	TRBJ1-4	TGTGCCAGCAGTTTATTCGGACTTGGGGAAAAACTGTTTTTT	CASSLFGLGEKLFF